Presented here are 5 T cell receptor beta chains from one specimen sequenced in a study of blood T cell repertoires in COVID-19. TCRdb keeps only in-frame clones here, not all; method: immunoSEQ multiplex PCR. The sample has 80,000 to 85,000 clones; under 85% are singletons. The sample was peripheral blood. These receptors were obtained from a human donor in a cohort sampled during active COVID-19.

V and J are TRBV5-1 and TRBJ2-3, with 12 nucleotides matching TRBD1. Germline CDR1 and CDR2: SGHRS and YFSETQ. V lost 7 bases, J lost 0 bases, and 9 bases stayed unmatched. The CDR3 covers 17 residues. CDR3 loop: CASAWGQGALSTDTQYF. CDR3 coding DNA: TGCGCCAGCGCGTGGGGACAGGGGGCCTTGAGCACAGATACGCAGTATTTT.

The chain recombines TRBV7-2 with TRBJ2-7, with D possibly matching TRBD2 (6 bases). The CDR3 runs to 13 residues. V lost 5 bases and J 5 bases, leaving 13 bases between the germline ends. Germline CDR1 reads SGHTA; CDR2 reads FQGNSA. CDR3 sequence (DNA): TGTGCCAGCAGCACTCGACTAGGGAACGAGCAGTACTTC. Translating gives CASSTRLGNEQYF.

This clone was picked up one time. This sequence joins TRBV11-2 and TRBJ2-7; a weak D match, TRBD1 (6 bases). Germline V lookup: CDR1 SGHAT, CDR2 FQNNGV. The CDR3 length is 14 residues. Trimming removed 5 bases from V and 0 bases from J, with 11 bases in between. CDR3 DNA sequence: TGTGCCAGCAGCCATGACAGGTACTCCTACGAGCAGTACTTC. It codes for CASSHDRYSYEQYF.

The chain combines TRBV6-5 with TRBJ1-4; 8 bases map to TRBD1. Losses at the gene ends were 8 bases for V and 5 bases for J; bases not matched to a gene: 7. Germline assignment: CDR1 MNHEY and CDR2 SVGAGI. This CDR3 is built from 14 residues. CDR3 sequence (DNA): TGTGCCAGCGGATACCGGGACAGGAATGAAAAACTGTTTTTT. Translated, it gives CASGYRDRNEKLFF.

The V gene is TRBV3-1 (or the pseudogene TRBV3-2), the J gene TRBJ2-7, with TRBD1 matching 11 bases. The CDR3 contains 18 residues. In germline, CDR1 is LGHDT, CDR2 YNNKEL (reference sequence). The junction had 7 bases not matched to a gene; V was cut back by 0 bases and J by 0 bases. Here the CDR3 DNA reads TGTGCCAGCAGCCAAGAGTTTTTGGGGACAGGGGGCTCCTACGAGCAGTACTTC. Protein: CASSQEFLGTGGSYEQYF.